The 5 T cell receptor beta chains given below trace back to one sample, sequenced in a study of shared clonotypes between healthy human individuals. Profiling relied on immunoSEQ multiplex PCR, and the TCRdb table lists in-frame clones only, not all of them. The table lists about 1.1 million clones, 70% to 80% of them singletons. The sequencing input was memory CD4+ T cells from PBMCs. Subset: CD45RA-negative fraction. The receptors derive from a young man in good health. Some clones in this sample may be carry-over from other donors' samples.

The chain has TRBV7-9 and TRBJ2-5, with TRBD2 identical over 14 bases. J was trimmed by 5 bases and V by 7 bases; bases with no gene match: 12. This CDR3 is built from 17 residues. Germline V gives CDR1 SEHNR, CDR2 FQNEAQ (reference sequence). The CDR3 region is CASNGGLAGAGDETQYF. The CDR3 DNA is TGTGCCAGCAACGGGGGACTAGCGGGAGCGGGAGACGAGACCCAGTACTTC.

The CDR3 bases are TGTGCCAGTAGTACCCGTAGGAGCTCCTACAATGAGCAGTTCTTC. Residues: CASSTRRSSYNEQFF. This rearrangement joins TRBV19 to TRBJ2-1, with D unresolved. V gave up 4 bases and J gave up 0 bases, with 10 bases separating them. Germline V CDR1 and CDR2: LNHDA, SQIVND (reference sequence). This CDR3 comprises 15 residues.

In DNA, the CDR3 is TGTGCCAGCAGCTTAGCCGGGACAGGGGGCCGGACCCAGTACTTC. Amino acid sequence: CASSLAGTGGRTQYF. The rearrangement uses TRBV7-2 and TRBJ2-5; 12 nucleotides line up with TRBD1. This CDR3 region has 15 residues. With V trimmed by 0 bases and J by 7 bases, 3 bases remained unmatched. From germline, CDR1 is SGHTA and CDR2 FQGNSA.

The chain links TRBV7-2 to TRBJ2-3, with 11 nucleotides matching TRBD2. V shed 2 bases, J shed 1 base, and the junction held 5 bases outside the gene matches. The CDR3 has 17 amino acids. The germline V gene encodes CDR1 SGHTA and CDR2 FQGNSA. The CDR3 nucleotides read TGTGCCAGCAGCTTAAGGGTAGCGGGAGGGGGCACAGATACGCAGTATTTT. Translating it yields CASSLRVAGGGTDTQYF.

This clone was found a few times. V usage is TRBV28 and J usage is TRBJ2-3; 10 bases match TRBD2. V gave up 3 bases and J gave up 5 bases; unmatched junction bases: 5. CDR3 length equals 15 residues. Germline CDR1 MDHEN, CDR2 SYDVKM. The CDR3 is CASSFSSGGLDTQYF. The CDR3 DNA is TGTGCCAGCAGTTTCTCTAGCGGGGGCTTAGATACGCAGTATTTT. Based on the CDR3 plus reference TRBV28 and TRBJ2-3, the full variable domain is DVKVTQSSRYLVKRTGEKVFLECVQDMDHENMFWYRQDPGLGLRLIYFSYDVKMKEKGDIPEGYSVSREKKERFSLILESASTNQTSMYLCASSFSSGGLDTQYFGPGTRLTVL.